The T cell receptor (beta chain) described here comes from a study of human T cells and chemical hapten exposure. The wider study: While the approximately 25-week study was under way, patients received diphenylcyclopropenone on the scalp every week.

The time point denotes: patch test 3, about 24 weeks after DPC sensitization. The treatment denotes: therapeutic diphenylcyclopropenone sensitization with weekly scalp DPC. Patients had alopecia, were aged 18 to 70, and were not pregnant. It was from unfractionated whole blood that total RNA was extracted. This clonotype was seen ten or more times. No antigen is known for it. This CDR3 has 15 residues. Trimming cost V 5 bases and J 6 bases, with 16 bases left between them. TCRdb reprocessed the RACE reads with MiXCR, giving one entry per CDR3 protein. The sample carries about 200,000 distinct CDR3 sequences, about 25% recorded once. Study-level results: No change in TCRs above 1 in 1000 frequency was produced by DPC sensitization.

The specimen comprised whole blood, sampled in connection with sensitization to the hapten diphenylcyclopropenone (DPC). This sequence originates from a middle-aged woman with alopecia areata. Some clones in this sample may be carry-over from other donors' samples. The J gene is TRBJ2-2, the V gene TRBV12-3 or TRBV12-4, with D tentatively TRBD2 (6 bases). The CDR3 spells CASSPPGTWAGELFF. The CDR3 nucleotides are TGTGCCAGCAGTCCGCCCGGGACTTGGGCCGGGGAGCTGTTTTTT.